This TCR beta chain was profiled in a study of CD8+CD57+ T cells in acquired aplastic anemia. Study-wide context: Sorted CD4+ and CD8+ cells yielded DNA averaging about 3.1 ug. Healthy donors had, on average, around 9.9 million reads for their CD4+ cells.

Profiling that covered TCR beta VDJ and CDR3 relied on genomic DNA as its template. TCRdb called the reads again in MiXCR, with one record for every CDR3 protein. The table includes about 130,000 distinct CDR3 sequences, 48% detected once. Of note for this clonotype: Its target is unknown.

The study, taken as a whole, reports: Overlap between patients and controls comprised 25 to 35 CD8+ CDR3 sequences.

Trimming took 6 bases from V and 6 from J, leaving 19 bases between them. The CDR3 is 15 amino acids. Per germline, CDR1 MDHEN and CDR2 SYDVKM. The source of this sequence is a human donor in good health, serving as a control. The sample taken for sequencing was sorted CD4+, CD8+, or CD8+CD57+ T cells (not recorded which) from PBMCs. The V call is TRBV28, the J call TRBJ2-3; TRBD2 is a possible D gene (5 bases). In nucleotides, the CDR3 is TGTGCCAGCAGCTCTACACTAGAAGGTGATGATACGCAGTATTTT. Its protein product is CASSSTLEGDDTQYF.